This TCR beta chain emerged from a study of cytomegalovirus exposure and HLA in healthy donors (dated by TCRdb to 2017 to 2019). As for the study more broadly: An earlier analysis of 587 of the donors reported about 290 Gb of sequence data and roughly 110 million unique TCR beta sequences from 150 million to 200 million T cells. All discovery cohort repertoires had been generated using a single sequencing platform. Typing coverage differed by locus: A, B, C, DRB1 and DQB1 were typed in about 629-640 donors, DQA1 in 522, DPA1 in 600 to 610, and DPB1 in just under 480. An early release that covered roughly 600 HLA-typed donors contained 250 to 350 gigabases of sequencing data and approximately 85 million unique TCR sequences. The genetic ancestry cluster associated with self-reported Caucasian donors included roughly four fifths of the 398 genotyped donors. An earlier analysis of some 500 of the donors applied high-throughput TCR beta sequencing to assess whether each TCR beta V gene segment acted as functional or pseudogenic. Genome-wide SNP genotypes for about 55% of the 666 donors were used in a later genetic analysis, which treated that subset as a discovery cohort. On average, about 240,000 unique TCR beta nucleotide sequences were sequenced per donor among a few hundred genotyped donors of the cohort, with approximately 18% of those sequences being non-productive. The study profiled the T cell repertoires of more than 500 subjects by immunosequencing and related them to cytomegalovirus serostatus. Because of strong linkage in the cohort, five DR-DQ haplotypes were treated as single units for association and clustering. Donor age, sex, ethnicity and CMV serostatus were collected together with the repertoire data. The study combined high-throughput TCR immunosequencing, statistical association of individual TCRs with disease status, and machine learning to predict cytomegalovirus infection status. HLA typing included class I and class II loci at four-digit resolution. To study patterns of TCR occurrence, a later analysis re-analyzed previously published TCR beta repertoires from 700 or so donors and added high-resolution HLA genotyping. Besides the first cohort of approximately 670 subjects, a separate validation cohort made up of roughly 130 different subjects was used. Rather than using new phenotypic data, the later analysis identified candidate immune exposures from TCR beta sequences and from how often those sequences occurred across donors. The study was designed to test whether signatures of past pathogen exposure could be identified by cataloging public T cell receptors. Study-level results and caveats: The only immune exposure information available for the cohort was CMV serostatus. A later analysis reported that several top co-occurrence clusters appeared linked to parvovirus B19, influenza, CMV and Epstein-Barr virus. An association between a missense DCLRE1C variant and V-gene and J-gene trimming of TCR beta chains was found in a later genetic analysis and replicated in an independent cohort. A further reported finding was that TCR beta sequences accurately predicted the HLA-A and HLA-B alleles for most subjects in the first cohort. The authors suggested that the approach could potentially be generalized to other disease states and immunological phenotypes. In a later analysis, the rate of TCR association differed among HLA loci, with DRB1 alleles having the most associated TCRs and HLA-C alleles having the fewest. A later analysis found that most CMV-associated TCR beta chains appeared HLA-restricted, with HLA associations seemingly driven largely by CMV exposure. In both the original and validation cohorts, the classifier was reported to diagnose cytomegalovirus status with high specificity and sensitivity. The study listed approximately 160 TCR beta chains as associated with cytomegalovirus. In vitro tests confirmed that a few of the cytomegalovirus-associated TCR beta chains recognize cytomegalovirus antigens. An earlier analysis of 587 of the donors showed that most TCR beta V segments appeared in productive rearrangements either about 87% or about 30% of the time, which broadly matched IMGT annotations. Most TCR sequences were seen in very few donors, while some public TCRs were found in many individuals. A later analysis found that HLA-associated TCR beta chains were more clonally expanded and had lower generation probabilities than equally common non-associated chains. A cluster of highly shared sequence variants was judged likely to represent a technical artifact of the sequencing pipeline. Strong co-occurrence of HLA alleles, especially DR and DQ, made assigning TCR associations to individual alleles difficult. Linkage disequilibrium might explain the correlated functional status among segregating V segments, but an unknown experimental factor could not be ruled out. The cohort was sequenced for TCR beta chains only, and without alpha or paired-chain data the features that could be detected were limited. Some IMGT-functional V segments, including TRBV6-2 and TRBV6-3, could not be distinguished by the 87-base-pair reads and were therefore excluded. Presence/absence analyses assumed roughly uniform sequencing depth across donors, an assumption that may not hold. HLA typing was unavailable for some donors at each locus, so association tests used only the typed subset. Over 15 rarely observed V segments, including chromosome 9 orphons, were excluded from the earlier analysis of a few hundred of the donors because counts were too low. Specific HLA alleles were associated with 15,000 to 20,000 TCR beta sequences at a false discovery rate of 0.05 in a later analysis. According to a later genetic analysis, donors in an Asian-associated ancestry cluster had fewer N-insertions in productive TCRs than the approximately 670-donor mean.

Regarding this clone: Its cognate antigen has yet to be identified. The sample holds no much larger clone one base away, and base qualities are not on file.

The cohort consisted of approximately 670 healthy bone marrow donors. All cohort members were sampled while nominally healthy, although unrecorded immune exposures were likely present. The donor was CMV seropositive and was included in the group of 250 to 300 seropositive cohort members. A peripheral blood sample was collected from each donor, and TCR beta sequencing was performed on peripheral blood mononuclear cells. The Qiagen DNeasy Blood Extraction Kit was used to extract genomic DNA from the blood cell samples. The method behind the library was the immunoSEQ multiplex PCR assay. The multiplex PCR relied on a mix of 60 forward primers for TCR Vbeta segments and 13 reverse primers for TCR Jbeta segments. A multiplex PCR assay on genomic DNA amplified the CDR3 region of rearranged TCR beta genes. The Illumina HiSeq System was used to sequence the amplified TCR beta libraries as 87-base-pair reads. The study's processing was this. A later analysis tallied 70 million to 100 million unique TCR beta chains across the 666 repertoires, and about 10 million of those chains were shared by two or more donors. To remove PCR and sequencing errors, raw reads were error-corrected and collapsed into unique sequences using a nearest-neighbor algorithm that merged closely related sequences. V, D and J gene segments were assigned by aligning CDR3 sequences to IMGT reference sequences. For a sequence to be retained, a match of at least six nucleotides was required to both a V gene segment and a J gene segment. A rearrangement was called productive if the CDR3 had no stop codons and remained in frame with V and J, and every other rearrangement was called non-productive. Following IMGT convention, CDR3 was defined as the stretch from the second conserved V-encoded cysteine to the conserved J-encoded phenylalanine. The earlier analysis of some 580 of the donors excluded any sequence lacking an unambiguous match to a single V gene segment. In an earlier analysis of approximately 590 of the donors, a V segment was called functional when productive rearrangements were above 56.7%, and segregating when the standard deviation between donors exceeded 5%. A statistical classification framework was built for diagnosing cytomegalovirus status from the catalog of TCR beta chain sequences. In a later analysis, V and J genes were assigned by comparing TCR nucleotide sequences against IMGT/GENE-DB human TR gene sequences. A later analysis assigned CDR3 sequences and most-parsimonious VDJ recombination scenarios with the TCRdist pipeline. A later analysis defined each TCR beta chain by its CDR3 amino acid sequence plus V-gene family, and excluded reads lacking a unique V-gene family. To address suspected cross-contamination and a sequencing artifact, a later analysis removed 592 highly shared, low-generation-probability nucleotide sequences. A later analysis calculated a clonal expansion index for each public chain from normalized within-repertoire ranks of inferred template counts. In a later analysis, generation probabilities were computed using a VDJ recombination model fitted to out-of-frame rearrangements, and the results were checked against IGoR. Hypergeometric tests were used in a later analysis to score TCR-TCR, TCR-HLA and TCR-CMV co-occurrence, with a repertoire-size bias correction applied to the TCR pairs. In a later analysis, false discovery rates were estimated by permuting HLA or CMV assignments 20 times. In a later analysis, co-occurring TCRs were grouped using DBSCAN, and TCRdist sequence similarity was added for clustering within HLA-allele-positive subsets. For co-occurrence clustering, repertoires with fewer than 30,000 or more than 120,000 public chains were excluded, along with roughly five repertoires with anomalous nucleotide sharing. The source is immuneACCESS, and TCRdb retained only in-frame sequences with V and J called. Part of the clones is not carried over; for the studies checked, unresolved V genes explain less than half of this, and the remainder is unexplained. The V and J calls and the clone size are those of that table, but D and trimming were determined from the DNA. The sample contains 85,000 to 100,000 clones, 70% to 80% of them found a single time. Approximately 3.4% of the sample comes from the top ten.

The CDR3 starts with the cysteine, ends with the phenylalanine, and has 15 residues. The retained sequence is limited to the CDR3, 45 bases, with the frame set at the first base. The trim is 3 bases for V and 2 bases for J, with a gap of 14 bases between the germline ends. CDR1 is given as MNHEY and CDR2 as SMNVEV, both from the germline V gene (reference sequence). Source material: PBMCs. The sequence is built from TRBV27 and TRBJ2-7, with the D gene not confidently named. This TCR came from a male donor in good health and CMV-seropositive. The CDR3 amino acid sequence is: CASSFLRTPAYEQYF. Read as DNA, the sequence is TGTGCCAGCAGTTTCTTAAGAACTCCCGCCTACGAGCAGTACTTC.